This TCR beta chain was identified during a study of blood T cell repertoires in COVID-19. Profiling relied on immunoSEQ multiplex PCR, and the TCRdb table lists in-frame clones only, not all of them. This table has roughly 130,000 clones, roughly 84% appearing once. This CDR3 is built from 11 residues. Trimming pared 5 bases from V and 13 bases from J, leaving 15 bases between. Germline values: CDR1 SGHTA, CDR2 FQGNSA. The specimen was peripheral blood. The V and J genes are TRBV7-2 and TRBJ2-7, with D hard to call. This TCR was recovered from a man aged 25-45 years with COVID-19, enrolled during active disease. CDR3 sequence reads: CASSAEESRYF. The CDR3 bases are TGTGCCAGCAGCGCTGAAGAGTCTCGCTACTTC.